This is a list of T cell receptor beta chains from one sample in a study of cytomegalovirus exposure and HLA in healthy donors. Method: immunoSEQ multiplex PCR; TCRdb's copy keeps in-frame clones and lacks some. The table includes 100,000 to 150,000 clones, around 75% detected once. Input material: PBMCs. The receptors were sampled from a woman between 50 and 59 years old in good health and CMV-seropositive. CDR3s include the opening cysteine and the closing phenylalanine or tryptophan. A D gene is named only where the DNA matches it firmly. The size field is filled for only some rows; it gives once, few, many or a size class.

J gene: TRBJ1-1; D gene: .; clone size: .; V gene: TRBV19; CDR3 DNA: TGTGCCAGTAGTATAGAAGCCGTTAACACTGAAGCTTTCTTT; CDR3 protein: CASSIEAVNTEAFF
J gene: TRBJ2-1; D gene: .; clone size: .; V gene: TRBV27; CDR3 DNA: TGTGCCAGCAAGAAGAACGGGGACACAAACAATGAGCAGTTCTTC; CDR3 protein: CASKKNGDTNNEQFF
J gene: TRBJ2-7; D gene: TRBD2; clone size: .; V gene: TRBV7-2; CDR3 DNA: TGTGCCAGCAGCGCCGGACTAGCGGGAGTGAACGAGCAGTACTTC; CDR3 protein: CASSAGLAGVNEQYF
J gene: TRBJ1-2; D gene: .; clone size: .; V gene: TRBV6-1; CDR3 DNA: TGTGCCAGCAGTGAAGGGCCCCTTCTTGGCTACACCTTC; CDR3 protein: CASSEGPLLGYTF
J gene: TRBJ1-3; D gene: TRBD1; clone size: once; V gene: TRBV28; CDR3 DNA: TGTGCCAGCAGTCCCTCCCGACAGGGTCCAAGGAATTTT; CDR3 protein: CASSPSRQGPRNF
J gene: TRBJ2-1; D gene: .; clone size: .; V gene: TRBV30; CDR3 DNA: TGTGCCTGGAGTGTAGCTGGGGGGGCCTCTCATGAGCAGTTCTTC; CDR3 protein: CAWSVAGGASHEQFF
J gene: TRBJ1-2; D gene: TRBD1; clone size: few; V gene: TRBV10-3; CDR3 DNA: TGTGCCATCAGTGGAGTCGGGACAGGGGGAGGGCACACCTTC; CDR3 protein: CAISGVGTGGGHTF
J gene: TRBJ2-3; D gene: .; clone size: .; V gene: TRBV7-2; CDR3 DNA: TGTGCCAGCAGCTTAGCACCGGGTTCCGGAGATACGCAGTATTTT; CDR3 protein: CASSLAPGSGDTQYF
J gene: TRBJ1-1; D gene: .; clone size: once; V gene: TRBV30; CDR3 DNA: TGTGCCTGGAGTACCGTGGGCGTTACGGACACTGAAGCTTTCTTT; CDR3 protein: CAWSTVGVTDTEAFF
J gene: TRBJ1-5; D gene: .; clone size: .; V gene: TRBV4-3; CDR3 DNA: TGCGCCAGCAGCCAACAGGGGAACGGTAGCAATCAGCCCCAGCATTTT; CDR3 protein: CASSQQGNGSNQPQHF
J gene: TRBJ2-7; D gene: .; clone size: .; V gene: TRBV5-1; CDR3 DNA: TGCGCCAGCAGCTTGGACAACTCCTACGAGCAGTACTTC; CDR3 protein: CASSLDNSYEQYF
J gene: TRBJ2-1; D gene: TRBD2; clone size: .; V gene: TRBV10-3; CDR3 DNA: TGTTACCAAGGGAGGGGCAATGAGCAGTTCTTC; CDR3 protein: CYQGRGNEQFF
J gene: TRBJ2-1; D gene: TRBD2; clone size: .; V gene: TRBV9; CDR3 DNA: TGTGCCAGCAGCGTAAGCGGGGTTAATTACAATGAGCAGTTCTTC; CDR3 protein: CASSVSGVNYNEQFF
J gene: TRBJ2-5; D gene: .; clone size: .; V gene: TRBV10-1; CDR3 DNA: TGCGCCAGCAGTGAGTCGATATCGGGAGTTGGTGTAGAGACCCAGTACTTC; CDR3 protein: CASSESISGVGVETQYF
J gene: TRBJ2-3; D gene: .; clone size: .; V gene: TRBV30; CDR3 DNA: TGTGCCTGGAGTAGTCTAGCGAGCGCAGATACGCAGTATTTT; CDR3 protein: CAWSSLASADTQYF
J gene: TRBJ2-7; D gene: TRBD1; clone size: .; V gene: TRBV4-3; CDR3 DNA: TGCGCCAGCAGCCAAGAAGGGGGCAGAACCCCCTACGAGCAGTACTTC; CDR3 protein: CASSQEGGRTPYEQYF
J gene: TRBJ2-3; D gene: .; clone size: .; V gene: TRBV5-6; CDR3 DNA: TGTGCCAGCAGCTTGAGAGCCACAGATACGCAGTATTTT; CDR3 protein: CASSLRATDTQYF
J gene: TRBJ2-7; D gene: .; clone size: .; V gene: TRBV18; CDR3 DNA: TGTGCCAGCTCACCATTCGGGGGGCCCTACGAGCAGTACTTC; CDR3 protein: CASSPFGGPYEQYF
J gene: TRBJ1-1; D gene: .; clone size: .; V gene: TRBV6-5; CDR3 DNA: TGTGCCAGCAGTTCCTGGGACGTGAGCGGGGGCACTGAAGCTTTCTTT; CDR3 protein: CASSSWDVSGGTEAFF
J gene: TRBJ1-1; D gene: .; clone size: .; V gene: TRBV30; CDR3 DNA: TGTGCCTGGAGTGTATCTATCCGAACTGAAGCTTTCTTT; CDR3 protein: CAWSVSIRTEAFF
J gene: TRBJ2-7; D gene: .; clone size: .; V gene: TRBV9; CDR3 DNA: TGTGCCAGCAGCAAGAGAGATCCCTACGAGCAGTACTTC; CDR3 protein: CASSKRDPYEQYF
J gene: TRBJ2-4; D gene: TRBD2; clone size: .; V gene: TRBV19; CDR3 DNA: TGTGCCAGTAGCCGGCTGAGGGGGACTAGCGGGAGTGCCAAAAACATTCAGTACTTC; CDR3 protein: CASSRLRGTSGSAKNIQYF
J gene: TRBJ2-2; D gene: .; clone size: .; V gene: TRBV5-6; CDR3 DNA: TGTGCCAGCACTTATCTCGGTGGGGAGCTGTTTTTT; CDR3 protein: CASTYLGGELFF
J gene: TRBJ1-6; D gene: .; clone size: .; V gene: TRBV28; CDR3 DNA: TGTGCGACAAGACAGGATTATAATTCACCCCTCCACTTT; CDR3 protein: CATRQDYNSPLHF
J gene: TRBJ1-1; D gene: .; clone size: .; V gene: TRBV7-9; CDR3 DNA: TGTGCCAGCAGCTTCAGCGGGGAAACTGAAGCTTTCTTT; CDR3 protein: CASSFSGETEAFF
J gene: TRBJ2-5; D gene: .; clone size: .; V gene: TRBV5-1; CDR3 DNA: TGCGCCAGCAGCTTGGCCGTTGGGGGGGCCGAGACCCAGTACTTC; CDR3 protein: CASSLAVGGAETQYF
J gene: TRBJ2-3; D gene: TRBD1; clone size: .; V gene: TRBV29-1; CDR3 DNA: TGCAGCGTTGCCCTTGGACAGGCAGATACGCAGTATTTT; CDR3 protein: CSVALGQADTQYF
J gene: TRBJ1-1; D gene: .; clone size: .; V gene: TRBV29-1; CDR3 DNA: TGCAGCGCAGTGGGCTGGGACACTGAAGCTTTCTTT; CDR3 protein: CSAVGWDTEAFF
J gene: TRBJ2-1; D gene: .; clone size: .; V gene: TRBV27; CDR3 DNA: TGTGCCAGCAGTAGGCGGTCCCCAAACAATGAGCAGTTCTTC; CDR3 protein: CASSRRSPNNEQFF
J gene: TRBJ2-3; D gene: .; clone size: few; V gene: TRBV7-9; CDR3 DNA: TGTGCCAGCAGCTTAGGTCTCGGCGGAGGAACAGCAGATACGCAGTATTTT; CDR3 protein: CASSLGLGGGTADTQYF
J gene: TRBJ1-2; D gene: .; clone size: .; V gene: TRBV6-1; CDR3 DNA: TGTGCCAGCAACCGAGCTAACTATGGCTACACCTTC; CDR3 protein: CASNRANYGYTF
J gene: TRBJ2-2; D gene: TRBD1; clone size: once; V gene: TRBV30; CDR3 DNA: TGTGCCTGGCAGACAGGGGGCACCGGGGAGCTGTTTTTT; CDR3 protein: CAWQTGGTGELFF
J gene: TRBJ2-7; D gene: .; clone size: .; V gene: TRBV29-1; CDR3 DNA: TGCAGCGTTGCTCCGACAGACGGCGAGCAGTACTTC; CDR3 protein: CSVAPTDGEQYF
J gene: TRBJ2-5; D gene: TRBD2; clone size: .; V gene: TRBV5-4; CDR3 DNA: TGTGCCAGCAGCTTTTTGAGCGGGGGGGCCGGGGAGACCCAGTACTTC; CDR3 protein: CASSFLSGGAGETQYF
J gene: TRBJ1-1; D gene: .; clone size: .; V gene: TRBV5-4; CDR3 DNA: TGTGCCAGCAGCTTGGCAGGGAAGAACACTGAAGCTTTCTTT; CDR3 protein: CASSLAGKNTEAFF
J gene: TRBJ2-1; D gene: TRBD2; clone size: .; V gene: TRBV30; CDR3 DNA: TGTGCCTGGAAAAAGGCGGGGGGGTTTTTGCAGTTCTTC; CDR3 protein: CAWKKAGGFLQFF
J gene: TRBJ1-2; D gene: .; clone size: .; V gene: TRBV30; CDR3 DNA: TGTGCCTGGAGTCCTATGGGGGTACAGGGAAGTGGCTACACCTTC; CDR3 protein: CAWSPMGVQGSGYTF
J gene: TRBJ2-5; D gene: .; clone size: .; V gene: TRBV7-2; CDR3 DNA: TGTGCCAGCAGCTTAGATGGCAGGGTGGGAGAGACCCAGTACTTC; CDR3 protein: CASSLDGRVGETQYF
J gene: TRBJ2-1; D gene: .; clone size: once; V gene: TRBV7-7; CDR3 DNA: TGTGCTAGCAGTAACCTTGGGGCGGTCAATGAGCAGTTCTTC; CDR3 protein: CASSNLGAVNEQFF
J gene: TRBJ2-7; D gene: .; clone size: .; V gene: TRBV6-5; CDR3 DNA: TGTGCCAGCAGTTACCGGGGCGAGCAGTACTTC; CDR3 protein: CASSYRGEQYF
J gene: TRBJ2-1; D gene: .; clone size: .; V gene: TRBV7-2; CDR3 DNA: TGTGCCACTAGGCAGGGGCGGAATGAGCAGTTCTTC; CDR3 protein: CATRQGRNEQFF
J gene: TRBJ1-2; D gene: .; clone size: .; V gene: TRBV7-2; CDR3 DNA: TGTGCCAGCAGCTTAGTCCACCCGGGAAACTATGGCTACACCTTC; CDR3 protein: CASSLVHPGNYGYTF
J gene: TRBJ1-6; D gene: .; clone size: .; V gene: TRBV5-1; CDR3 DNA: TGCGCCAGCACCCCCAAAGCGGGGGATTCACCCCTCCACTTT; CDR3 protein: CASTPKAGDSPLHF
J gene: TRBJ2-3; D gene: TRBD2; clone size: once; V gene: TRBV5-1; CDR3 DNA: TGCGCCAGCAGCCCCCGACTAGCGGGGGGGCCCGGTACGCAGTATTTT; CDR3 protein: CASSPRLAGGPGTQYF